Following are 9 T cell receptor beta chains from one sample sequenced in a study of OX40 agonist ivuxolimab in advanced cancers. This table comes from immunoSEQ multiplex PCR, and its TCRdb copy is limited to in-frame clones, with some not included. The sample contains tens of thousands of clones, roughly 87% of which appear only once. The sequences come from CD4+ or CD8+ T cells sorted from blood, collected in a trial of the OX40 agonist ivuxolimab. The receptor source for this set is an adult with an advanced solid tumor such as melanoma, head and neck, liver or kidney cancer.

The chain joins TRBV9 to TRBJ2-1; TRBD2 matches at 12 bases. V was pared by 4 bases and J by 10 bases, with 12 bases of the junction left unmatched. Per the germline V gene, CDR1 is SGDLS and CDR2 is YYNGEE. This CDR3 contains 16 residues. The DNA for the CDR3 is TGTGCCAGCAGCCCATCGACTAGCGGGAGTTCCAGGGAGCAGTTCTTC. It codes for CASSPSTSGSSREQFF.

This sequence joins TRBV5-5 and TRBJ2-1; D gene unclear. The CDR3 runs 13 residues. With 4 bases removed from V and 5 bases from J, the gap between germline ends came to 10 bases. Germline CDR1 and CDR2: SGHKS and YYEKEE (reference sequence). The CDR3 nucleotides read TGTGCCAGCAGCCCCCGGGTCCACAATGAGCAGTTCTTC. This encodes CASSPRVHNEQFF.

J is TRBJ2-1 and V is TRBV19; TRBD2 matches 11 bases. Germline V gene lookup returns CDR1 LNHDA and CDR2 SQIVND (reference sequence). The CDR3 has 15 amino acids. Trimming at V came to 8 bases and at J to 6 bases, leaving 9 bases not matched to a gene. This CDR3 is CASWELLAGANEQFF. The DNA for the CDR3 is TGTGCCAGTTGGGAATTACTAGCGGGAGCCAATGAGCAGTTCTTC.

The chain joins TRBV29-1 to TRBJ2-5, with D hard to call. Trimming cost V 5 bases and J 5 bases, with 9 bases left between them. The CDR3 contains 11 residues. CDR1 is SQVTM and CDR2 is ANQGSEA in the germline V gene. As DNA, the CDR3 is TGCAGCGTTAAACCCGGGGAGACCCAGTACTTC. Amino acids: CSVKPGETQYF.

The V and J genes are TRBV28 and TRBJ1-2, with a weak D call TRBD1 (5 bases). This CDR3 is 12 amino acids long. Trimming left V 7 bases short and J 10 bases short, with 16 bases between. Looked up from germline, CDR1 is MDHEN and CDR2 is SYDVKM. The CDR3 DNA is TGTGCCAGCATGTGGGGAGACAGTTCCTACACCTTC. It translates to CASMWGDSSYTF.

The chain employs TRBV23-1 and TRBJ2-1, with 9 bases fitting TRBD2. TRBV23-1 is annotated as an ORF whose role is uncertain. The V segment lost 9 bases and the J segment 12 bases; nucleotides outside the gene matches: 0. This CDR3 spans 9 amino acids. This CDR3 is CASSGGQFF. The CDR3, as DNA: TGCGCCAGTAGCGGGGGGCAGTTCTTC.

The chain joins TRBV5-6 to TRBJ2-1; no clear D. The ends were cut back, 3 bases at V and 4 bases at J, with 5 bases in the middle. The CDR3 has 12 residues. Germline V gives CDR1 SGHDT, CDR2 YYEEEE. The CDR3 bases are TGTGCCAGCAGCTGGAATTACAATGAGCAGTTCTTC. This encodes CASSWNYNEQFF.

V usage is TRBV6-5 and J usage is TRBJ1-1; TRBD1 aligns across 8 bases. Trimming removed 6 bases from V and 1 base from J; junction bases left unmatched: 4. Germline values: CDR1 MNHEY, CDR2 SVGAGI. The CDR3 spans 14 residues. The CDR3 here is CASRAGGRNTEAFF. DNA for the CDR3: TGTGCCAGCAGGGCAGGGGGCAGGAACACTGAAGCTTTCTTT.

The CDR3 loop reads CASSLTGIFETQYF. The CDR3 DNA is TGTGCCAGCAGCTTGACAGGGATCTTCGAGACCCAGTACTTC. The chain uses TRBV5-4 and TRBJ2-5; D possibly corresponds to TRBD1 (6 bases). The CDR3 runs to 14 residues. V shed 1 base and J shed 5 bases, with 12 bases lying between them. Germline values: CDR1 SGHNT, CDR2 YYREEE (reference sequence).